The next 8 T cell receptor beta chains were all read from a single sample in a study of cytomegalovirus exposure and HLA in healthy donors. PCR amplification relied on 60 Vbeta primers (plus 13 Jbeta primers). TCRdb's table, derived via immunoSEQ multiplex PCR, lists solely in-frame clones and lacks some. The table lists approximately 110,000 clones, about 70% of them singletons. Sequencing was done on a sample of PBMCs. These receptors originate from a man aged 45-65 years in good health and CMV-seropositive.

The rearrangement uses TRBV15 and TRBJ1-2, with TRBD1 identical over 12 bases. The trim removed 2 bases at V and 8 bases at J, leaving 6 bases unmatched. This CDR3 has 15 amino acids. Germline loops: CDR1 LNHNV, CDR2 YYDKDF (reference sequence). In DNA, the CDR3 is TGTGCCACCAGCAGACCGGGACAGGGGGCGAAGGGCTACACCTTC. This codes for CATSRPGQGAKGYTF.

The chain carries TRBV5-1 and TRBJ2-7; a possible D gene is TRBD1 (6 bases). The V end was cut by 5 bases, the J end by 0 bases, with 9 bases between. The CDR3 is 13 residues long. The germline V gene has CDR1 SGHRS and CDR2 YFSETQ. Written as DNA, the CDR3 is TGCGCCAGCAGGCAACAGGGCTCCTACGAGCAGTACTTC. Translation: CASRQQGSYEQYF.

This chain uses TRBV6-1 with TRBJ1-2; 7 nucleotides match TRBD1. V shed 7 bases, J shed 4 bases, and the junction held 9 bases outside the gene matches. This CDR3 comprises 14 residues. From germline, CDR1 is MNHNS and CDR2 SASEGT. Written as DNA, the CDR3 is TGTGCCAGCATGCGGCAGGGGGATTCCTATGGCTACACCTTC. Residues: CASMRQGDSYGYTF.

The rearrangement links TRBV6-1 to TRBJ1-2, with 9 bases aligning to TRBD1. V gave up 2 bases and J gave up 7 bases; unmatched junction bases: 11. The CDR3 sequence is 16 residues long. Germline CDR1 MNHNS, CDR2 SASEGT. DNA for the CDR3: TGTGCCAGCAGTGAAATTCTGGACAGGGGTTCGGGTGGCTACACCTTC. Translation: CASSEILDRGSGGYTF.

The chain is built from TRBV2 and TRBJ1-1; weak D call: TRBD1 (6 bases). V was clipped by 6 bases and J by 1 base, with 12 bases between them. There are 14 residues in the CDR3. Germline V gives CDR1 SNHLY, CDR2 FYNNEI. CDR3 bases: TGTGCCAGCAGCTTACGGACAGCGAACACTGAAGCTTTCTTT. Translation: CASSLRTANTEAFF.

The table lists this clone with a few counts. The gene calls are TRBV7-8 and TRBJ2-7, with unresolved D. V dropped 1 base and J dropped 4 bases, with 8 bases sitting between them. There are 13 residues in the CDR3. Germline V CDR1 and CDR2: SGHVS, FQNEAQ. CDR3 in amino acids: CASSLDTLYEQYF. CDR3 coding DNA: TGTGCCAGCAGCTTAGATACTTTATACGAGCAGTACTTC.

This clone came up a few times. The CDR3 spells CASSVEGGHTDTQYF. CDR3 nucleotide sequence: TGCGCCAGCAGCGTGGAGGGAGGACACACAGATACGCAGTATTTT. The chain links TRBV5-1 to TRBJ2-3; perhaps TRBD2 as D (6 bases). With 4 bases removed from V and 2 bases from J, the gap between germline ends came to 14 bases. Germline CDR1 and CDR2: SGHRS and YFSETQ. This CDR3 comprises 15 residues. Using reference TRBV5-1 and TRBJ2-3 for the parts outside the CDR3, the full variable domain is KAGVTQTPRYLIKTRGQQVTLSCSPISGHRSVSWYQQTPGQGLQFLFEYFSETQRNKGNFPGRFSGRQFSNSRSEMNVSTLELGDSALYLCASSVEGGHTDTQYFGPGTRLTVL.

The rearrangement links TRBV2 to TRBJ1-5, with 7 positions matching TRBD1. Germline V gene lookup returns CDR1 SNHLY and CDR2 FYNNEI. The CDR3 runs 14 residues. V was clipped by 4 bases and J by 4 bases; unmatched bases: 4. The CDR3 nucleotides read TGTGCCAGCAGTGTCCAGGGGGTTAATCAGCCCCAGCATTTT. It codes for CASSVQGVNQPQHF.